The clone carrying this TCR beta chain was seen many times. Its antigen is not identified. This specimen comes from a study of T cells in Graves' hyperthyroidism and ophthalmopathy. Each patient was aged 18 to 65 and had newly diagnosed hyperthyroidism of under 2 months' duration. The diagnoses drew upon clinical symptoms, serum thyroxine and TRAb, thyroid ultrasound and orbital computed tomography. Regions amplified from RNA transcripts were the TCR beta CDR3 regions. TCR CDR3 underwent first-round RT-PCR with the HTBI primer set. TCRdb analysed the multiplex PCR reads with MiXCR anew, one entry per CDR3 protein. The repertoire consists of a few hundred thousand distinct CDR3 sequences, with 15% to 19% occurring once and the leading ten covering about 30%. V was cut by 1 base and J by 4 bases, with 8 bases left in between. The CDR3 is made up of 13 amino acids. Germline V gives CDR1 SGHRS, CDR2 YFSETQ.

Overall study findings and caveats: Ophthalmopathy stood apart from stable hyperthyroidism in a 13 V-J model. Most thyroid clonotypes expanded above 0.001 were also detected in blood.

The chain has TRBV5-1 and TRBJ1-1, with D possibly matching TRBD1 (5 bases). Sequencing was performed on blood. The source of this sequence is a woman younger than 35 with Graves' hyperthyroidism that later progressed to Graves' ophthalmopathy. CDR3: CASSLHGATEAFF. CDR3 in DNA: TGCGCCAGCAGCTTGCACGGGGCCACTGAAGCTTTCTTT.